These T cell receptor beta chains were read from a single sample in a study of T cells in Graves' hyperthyroidism and ophthalmopathy. Each CDR3 protein gets one entry after TCRdb re-called the multiplex PCR reads with MiXCR. The table has about 710,000 distinct CDR3 sequences, about 16% seen once; the top ten hold approximately 8%. Sequences were obtained from blood. All receptors come from a man aged 18 to 30 with Graves' hyperthyroidism. The CDR3 runs from the conserved cysteine through the conserved F or W. Fields, in order: CDR3 length, clone size, J gene, D gene, V gene, CDR3 protein, CDR3 DNA. D genes are given only for firm matches. Rows give clone size only sometimes, using once, few, many, or a class for an expanded clone.

16 few TRBJ2-7 NA TRBV9 CASSVAPQGTSYEQYF TGTGCCAGCAGCGTGGCCCCACAGGGTACGTCCTACGAGCAGTACTTC
13 NA TRBJ2-5 NA TRBV5-5 CASSRPVLETQCF TGTGCCAGCAGCCGACCGGTTTTGGAGACCCAGTGCTTC
16 few TRBJ2-5 NA TRBV7-9 CASSWLPDNPQETQYF TGTGCCAGCAGCTGGCTCCCGGATAACCCTCAAGAGACCCAGTACTTC
13 NA TRBJ2-1 TRBD2 TRBV7-3 CASSVAGGSEQFF TGTGCCAGCAGCGTAGCCGGGGGGTCGGAGCAGTTCTTC
15 NA TRBJ2-2 NA TRBV9 CASSVASRITGELFF TGTGCCAGCAGCGTAGCGTCCCGGATTACCGGGGAGCTGTTTTTT
14 NA TRBJ1-1 NA TRBV7-3 CASSSDGSVTEAFF TGTGCCAGCAGCTCGGACGGATCCGTCACTGAAGCTTTCTTT
12 many TRBJ2-1 TRBD1 TRBV6-2/TRBV6-3 CASSYGTGEQFF TGTGCCAGCAGTTACGGGACAGGGGAGCAGTTCTTC
13 NA TRBJ2-3 NA TRBV19 CASSWPSTDTQYF TGTGCCAGTAGTTGGCCTAGCACAGATACGCAGTATTTT
12 few TRBJ1-5 NA TRBV6-1 CASSRGIQPQHF TGTGCCAGCAGTCGGGGGATTCAGCCCCAGCATTTT
13 many TRBJ2-1 NA TRBV7-9 CASSADLPNEQFF TGTGCCAGCAGCGCCGACTTGCCCAATGAGCAGTTCTTC
15 many TRBJ1-3 TRBD1 TRBV28 CASNESGTAEEWIYF TGTGCCAGCAACGAATCCGGGACAGCCGAGGAATGGATATATTTT
15 NA TRBJ2-1 NA TRBV9 CASSVGQGFLNEQFF TGTGCCAGCAGCGTAGGGCAGGGGTTCCTCAATGAGCAGTTCTTC
13 few TRBJ2-5 TRBD2 TRBV20-1 CSAMASGTETQYF TGCAGTGCTATGGCTAGCGGGACAGAGACCCAGTACTTC
11 many TRBJ2-7 NA TRBV10-3 CAIRGSYEQYF TGTGCCATCAGGGGCTCCTACGAGCAGTACTTC
14 NA TRBJ2-3 NA TRBV6-5 CASSYRQSTDTQYF TGTGCCAGCAGTTACCGACAGAGCACAGATACGCAGTATTTT
15 few TRBJ2-1 TRBD2 TRBV19 CASSIGTTSYNEQFF TGTGCCAGTAGTATTGGGACTACCTCCTACAATGAGCAGTTCTTC
13 many TRBJ2-3 NA TRBV20-1 CSAQQGSTDTQYF TGCAGTGCACAACAGGGAAGCACAGATACGCAGTATTTT
13 few TRBJ1-5 NA TRBV28 CASSSPGPMAQHF TGTGCCAGCAGCAGCCCGGGCCCCATGGCCCAGCATTTT
13 few TRBJ2-7 NA TRBV4-2 CASSSFLANEQYF TGTGCCAGCAGCTCCTTCCTAGCGAACGAGCAGTACTTC
14 few TRBJ2-3 NA TRBV4-1 CASSRPSTSDTQYF TGCGCCAGCAGCCGTCCTAGCACTTCAGATACGCAGTATTTT
13 many TRBJ2-7 NA TRBV2 CASRSRDTYEQYF TGTGCCAGCCGTTCCCGGGACACCTACGAGCAGTACTTC
15 many TRBJ2-5 TRBD2 TRBV5-1 CASSTGLAVGETQYF TGCGCCAGCAGCACCGGACTAGCGGTGGGGGAGACCCAGTACTTC
16 many TRBJ1-1 TRBD1 TRBV18 CASSPPYTGVKTEAFF TGTGCCAGCTCACCACCTTACACAGGGGTGAAGACTGAAGCTTTCTTT
17 few TRBJ2-2 TRBD1 TRBV7-9 CASSLGPGTGLTGELFF TGTGCCAGCAGCCTGGGTCCCGGGACAGGACTAACCGGGGAGCTGTTTTTT
13 many TRBJ2-1 NA TRBV28 CASSFRAYNEQFF TGTGCCAGCAGTTTTAGGGCTTACAATGAGCAGTTCTTC
14 many TRBJ2-3 TRBD1 TRBV2 CASSVGQGTDTQYF TGTGCCAGCAGTGTCGGACAGGGCACAGATACGCAGTATTTT
15 NA TRBJ2-3 NA TRBV28 CASSSPLRSTDTQYF TGTGCCAGCAGTTCCCCCCTCCGGAGCACAGATACGCAGTATTTT
12 NA TRBJ2-2 NA TRBV27 CASSFSPGELFF TGTGCCAGCAGTTTCTCGCCCGGGGAGCTGTTTTTT
13 many TRBJ1-3 TRBD1 TRBV12-3/TRBV12-4 CASRTGYGNTIYF TGTGCCAGCAGGACAGGGTACGGAAACACCATATATTTT
15 NA TRBJ1-2 TRBD1 TRBV6-1 CASSRDSLWGYGYTF TGTGCCAGCAGTCGGGACAGCCTATGGGGCTATGGCTACACCTTC
14 many TRBJ1-1 TRBD1 TRBV2 CASRDGTANTEAFF TGTGCCAGCAGGGACGGGACAGCGAACACTGAAGCTTTCTTT
14 few TRBJ2-5 NA TRBV28 CASSLDDRGETQYF TGTGCCAGCAGTTTAGACGATAGGGGGGAGACCCAGTACTTC
14 many TRBJ2-7 TRBD1 TRBV5-1 CASSLEGASYEQYF TGTGCCAGCAGCTTAGAGGGGGCTTCCTACGAGCAGTACTTC
13 once TRBJ1-5 NA TRBV6-9 CASIKESDQPQHF TGTGCCAGCATTAAGGAGTCTGATCAGCCCCAGCATTTT
15 NA TRBJ2-5 TRBD2 TRBV7-2 CASSFSGRGQETQYF TGTGCCAGCAGCTTTAGCGGGAGGGGCCAAGAGACCCAGTACTTC
16 few TRBJ2-6 NA TRBV18 CASSPPSGAGANVLTF TGTGCCAGCTCACCACCCTCGGGGGCTGGGGCCAACGTCCTGACTTTC
12 NA TRBJ2-7 NA TRBV28 CASEGRAYEQYF TGTGCCAGCGAAGGACGGGCCTACGAGCAGTACTTC
14 NA TRBJ1-6 NA TRBV25-1 CASSEEKRNSPLHF TGTGCCAGCAGTGAAGAGAAGCGCAATTCACCCCTCCACTTT
12 NA TRBJ1-2 NA TRBV28 CASSWITGGYTF TGTGCCAGCAGTTGGATAACAGGGGGCTACACCTTC
14 few TRBJ1-1 TRBD1 TRBV4-1 CASSQGTGVREAFF TGCGCCAGCAGCCAGGGGACAGGGGTGCGTGAAGCTTTCTTT
15 NA TRBJ1-2 NA TRBV4-1 CASSQVGDTSYGYTF TGCGCCAGCAGCCAAGTGGGGGACACAAGCTATGGCTACACCTTC
16 NA TRBJ2-7 TRBD2 TRBV30 CAWSSLGTSGSYEQYF TGTGCCTGGAGTTCCCTCGGGACTAGCGGATCCTACGAGCAGTACTTC
15 many TRBJ2-2 TRBD1 TRBV6-1 CASSADRVGTGELFF TGTGCCAGCAGCGCCGACAGGGTCGGCACCGGGGAGCTGTTTTTT
17 many TRBJ2-1 TRBD2 TRBV7-2 CASRRLAGLDLYNEQFF TGTGCCAGCAGACGACTAGCGGGCCTGGATTTATACAATGAGCAGTTCTTC
16 NA TRBJ1-5 NA TRBV9 CASSRTEYTSNQPQHF TGTGCCAGCAGCCGGACGGAATACACGAGCAATCAGCCCCAGCATTTT
12 few TRBJ2-1 NA TRBV10-3 CAISGNGNEQFF TGTGCCATCAGCGGGAATGGGAATGAGCAGTTCTTC
17 NA TRBJ2-7 TRBD1 TRBV5-4 CASSLSAGGSGLYEQYF TGTGCCAGCAGCTTGTCGGCAGGGGGCAGCGGGCTCTACGAGCAGTACTTC
15 NA TRBJ2-7 TRBD1 TRBV11-2 CASSSNTGATYEQYF TGTGCCAGCAGCTCTAACACAGGGGCCACCTACGAGCAGTACTTC